This T cell receptor (beta chain) was observed in a study of blood T cell repertoires in COVID-19. The table lists this clone with a count of one. TCRdb keeps only in-frame clones here, not all; method: immunoSEQ multiplex PCR. Of around 250,000 clones listed, around four fifths are singletons. Germline CDR1 and CDR2: SNHLY and FYNNEI. J gave up 6 bases and V 5 bases, and 4 bases lay outside the gene matches. This CDR3 is built from 14 residues. This rearrangement joins TRBV2 to TRBJ1-3; 10 positions match TRBD1. The source is a man between 60 and 75 years old who had recovered from COVID-19. Material for sequencing was peripheral blood. The CDR3 DNA reads as TGTGCCAGCAGTAGACAGGGGGCTCTAAACACCATATATTTT. Translating gives CASSRQGALNTIYF. The complete variable domain, with remaining parts taken from reference TRBV2 and TRBJ1-3, reads EPEVTQTPSHQVTQMGQEVILRCVPISNHLYFYWYRQILGQKVEFLVSFYNNEISEKSEIFDDQFSVERPDGSNFTLKIRSTKLEDSAMYFCASSRQGALNTIYFGEGSWLTVV.